This is a list of T cell receptor beta chains from one sample in a study of cytotoxic CD8 clonotypes in ibrutinib-treated CLL. The assay was immunoSEQ multiplex PCR, and TCRdb's table has in-frame clones only and misses some. The sample has roughly 100,000 clones; roughly 80% are singletons. Sequences were derived from PBMCs, sampled after 12 months of ibrutinib treatment. These receptors were obtained from a human donor with chronic lymphocytic leukemia. The CDR3 runs from the conserved cysteine through the conserved F or W. D genes are given only for firm matches. Clone size is shown for a subset of rows, as once, few, many or a class of expanded clone.

clone_size,v_call,d_call,j_call,cdr3_aa,cdr3_nt
.,TRBV14,.,TRBJ1-2,CASSQGEVYGYTF,TGTGCCAGCAGCCAAGGTGAGGTCTATGGCTACACCTTC
.,TRBV9,.,TRBJ2-1,CASSARTAYNEQFF,TGTGCCAGCAGCGCCCGGACAGCCTACAATGAGCAGTTCTTC
few,TRBV4-1,.,TRBJ2-5,CASGGAMDPPERYF,TGCGCCAGCGGCGGGGCGATGGATCCCCCCGAGCGGTACTTC
.,TRBV19,.,TRBJ1-2,CASSDSYGYTF,TGTGCCAGTAGTGATAGCTATGGCTACACCTTC
.,TRBV6-6,.,TRBJ2-3,CASTQMAGLTDTQYF,TGTGCCAGCACCCAAATGGCAGGGCTCACAGATACGCAGTATTTT
.,TRBV11-1,.,TRBJ2-7,CASSPSRVGEQYF,TGTGCCAGCAGCCCTAGCAGGGTTGGGGAGCAGTACTTC
.,TRBV7-9,.,TRBJ1-6,CASSATGNSPLHF,TGTGCCAGCAGCGCCACTGGGAATTCACCCCTCCACTTT
.,TRBV5-8,.,TRBJ2-2,CASSRQDTGELFF,TGTGCCAGCAGTAGACAGGACACCGGGGAGCTGTTTTTT
.,TRBV30,.,TRBJ1-1,CALIRGRLNTEAFF,TGTGCCTTAATACGGGGCAGGTTGAACACTGAAGCTTTCTTT
.,TRBV19,TRBD1,TRBJ1-2,CASTQDRGYGYTF,TGTGCCAGTACCCAAGACAGGGGTTATGGCTACACCTTC
.,TRBV5-1,.,TRBJ2-7,CASSSVSYEQYF,TGCGCCAGCAGCTCCGTATCCTACGAGCAGTACTTC
.,TRBV9,.,TRBJ1-2,CASSVSGRNYGYTF,TGTGCCAGCAGCGTGTCTGGACGGAACTATGGCTACACCTTC